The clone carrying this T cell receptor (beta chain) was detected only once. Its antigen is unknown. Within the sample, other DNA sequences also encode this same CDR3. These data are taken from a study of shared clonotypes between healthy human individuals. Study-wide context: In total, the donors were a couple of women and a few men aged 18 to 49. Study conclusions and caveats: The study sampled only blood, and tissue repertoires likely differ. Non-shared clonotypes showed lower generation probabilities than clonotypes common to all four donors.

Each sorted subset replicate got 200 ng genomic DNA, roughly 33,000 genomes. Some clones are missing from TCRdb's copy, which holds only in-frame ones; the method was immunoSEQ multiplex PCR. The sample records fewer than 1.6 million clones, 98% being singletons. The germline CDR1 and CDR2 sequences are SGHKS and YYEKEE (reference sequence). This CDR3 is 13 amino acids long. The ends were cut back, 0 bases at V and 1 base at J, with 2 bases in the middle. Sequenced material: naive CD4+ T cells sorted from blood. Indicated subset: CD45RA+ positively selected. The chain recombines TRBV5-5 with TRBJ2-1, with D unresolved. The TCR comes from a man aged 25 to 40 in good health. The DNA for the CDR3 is TGTGCCAGCAGCTTGGGTTCCTACAATGAGCAGTTCTTC. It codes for CASSLGSYNEQFF.